The 15 T cell receptor beta chains reported below all come from one sample, sequenced in a study of cytomegalovirus exposure and HLA in healthy donors (dated by TCRdb to about 2017). Library creation used the immunoSEQ multiplex PCR assay. Entries here come from immuneACCESS through TCRdb and include only in-frame sequences with V and J called. Some clones fail to appear in such tables; in the studies checked, an unresolved V gene covers under half of the shortfall, and the cause of the remainder is unknown. A total of some 90,000 clones appear in this sample, roughly 87% of them only once. The ten largest clones take up under 6.5% of the sample. The sample comprised PBMCs. These receptors originate from a man aged 18-30 years in good health and CMV-seropositive.

This chain joins TRBV4-2 and TRBJ1-1; 7 nucleotides agree with TRBD1. The germline CDR1 and CDR2 sequences are LGHNA and YNFKEQ. Trimming took 5 bases from V and 6 from J; bases not matched to a gene: 12. The CDR3 length is 15 residues. CDR3 amino acids: CASSSRTGSRAEAFF. CDR3 DNA: TGTGCCAGCAGCTCAAGGACAGGTAGTCGCGCTGAAGCTTTCTTT.

This chain uses TRBV19 with TRBJ1-1, with D perhaps TRBD1 (5 bases). The germline V gene has CDR1 LNHDA and CDR2 SQIVND (reference sequence). Between the trimmed V and J ends, which lost 7 bases and 3 bases, there was a span of 9 bases. This CDR3 contains 12 residues. DNA for the CDR3: TGTGCCAGTAATACAGGTGACACTGAAGCTTTCTTT. The encoded protein is CASNTGDTEAFF.

V usage is TRBV27 and J usage is TRBJ1-2; 7 bases map to TRBD1. The junction had 9 bases not matched to a gene; V was cut back by 5 bases and J by 3 bases. The CDR3 has 15 amino acids. Germline V gives CDR1 MNHEY, CDR2 SMNVEV (reference sequence). The CDR3 region has the DNA TGTGCCAGCAGTAAAGACAGGGAATCTTACTATGGCTACACCTTC. Encoded protein: CASSKDRESYYGYTF.

This clone came up a few times. The chain carries TRBV6-1 and TRBJ2-7; 14 nucleotides align to TRBD2. The V gene's germline CDR1 is MNHNS and CDR2 SASEGT. Germline trimming cut 1 base from V and 5 bases from J; bases unmatched to any gene: 7. This CDR3 spans 17 amino acids. CDR3 residues: CASSEGLAGGPVDEQYF. In nucleotides, the CDR3 is TGTGCCAGCAGTGAAGGACTAGCGGGGGGGCCGGTCGACGAGCAGTACTTC.

In its sample, this clone was seen a few times. This rearrangement joins TRBV5-6 to TRBJ2-5; 10 nucleotides agree with TRBD2. Germline loops: CDR1 SGHDT, CDR2 YYEEEE. J was trimmed by 3 bases and V by 1 base; bases with no gene match: 6. CDR3 length: 16 residues. CDR3: CASSLPSGTSEETQYF. CDR3 nucleotides: TGTGCCAGCAGCTTGCCCTCCGGGACTAGCGAAGAGACCCAGTACTTC.

The chain carries TRBV28 and TRBJ2-7; D remains ambiguous. The CDR3 consists of 17 residues. CDR1 and CDR2 (germline): MDHEN, SYDVKM. The V gene lost 6 bases and the J gene lost 0 bases, with 21 bases spanning the gap. The CDR3 region is CASSLILQSPTSYEQYF. The CDR3 DNA follows: TGTGCCAGCAGCCTTATCTTACAGAGTCCTACCTCCTACGAGCAGTACTTC. The full variable domain, completed using reference TRBV28 and TRBJ2-7, is DVKVTQSSRYLVKRTGEKVFLECVQDMDHENMFWYRQDPGLGLRLIYFSYDVKMKEKGDIPEGYSVSREKKERFSLILESASTNQTSMYLCASSLILQSPTSYEQYFGPGTRLTVT.

Written as DNA, the CDR3 is TGTGCCAGCAGTGATCAAAATCAGCCCCAGCATTTT. It yields the protein CASSDQNQPQHF. The chain links TRBV6-1 to TRBJ1-5; unclear D gene. Germline CDR1 and CDR2: MNHNS and SASEGT. Trimming took off 3 bases at V and 4 bases at J, with 4 bases between the two ends. This CDR3 comprises 12 residues.

J is TRBJ1-2 and V is TRBV23-1; 12 bases are a match to TRBD1. TRBV23-1 is an open reading frame whose function is uncertain. Losses at the gene ends were 2 bases for V and 5 bases for J; bases not matched to a gene: 6. The CDR3 spans 16 residues. DNA of the CDR3: TGCGCCAGCAGTCAAATCTGGGACAGGGGGCTTTATGGCTACACCTTC. This gives the protein CASSQIWDRGLYGYTF.

The chain combines TRBV9 with TRBJ1-5, with a possible D match to TRBD1 (6 bases). This CDR3 is 15 amino acids long. Deletions cut 0 bases from V and 1 base from J, with 8 bases between. CDR1 and CDR2 from the germline V gene are SGDLS and YYNGEE. This chain's CDR3 is CASSVGQGSNQPQHF. Written as DNA, the CDR3 is TGTGCCAGCAGCGTAGGCCAGGGGAGCAATCAGCCCCAGCATTTT.

The CDR3 sequence is CASSQVADNEQFF. DNA of the CDR3: TGCGCCAGCAGCCAAGTGGCAGACAATGAGCAGTTCTTC. The chain is built from TRBV4-1 and TRBJ2-1; unclear D gene. Trimming removed 1 base at V and 5 bases at J, with 6 bases between. Germline V lookup: CDR1 MGHRA, CDR2 YSYEKL. The length of the CDR3 is 13 residues.

V gene TRBV5-1 combines with J gene TRBJ2-5; 7 nucleotides match TRBD2. This CDR3 is built from 15 residues. Looked up from germline, CDR1 is SGHRS and CDR2 is YFSETQ. Trimming cost V 3 bases and J 1 base; bases outside gene matches: 6. The CDR3 loop reads CASSSSGSTQETQYF. DNA of the CDR3: TGCGCCAGCAGCTCTAGCGGATCTACCCAAGAGACCCAGTACTTC.

DNA for the CDR3: TGTGCCAGCAACCCCGGGACAAGGGCCAACAATGAGCAGTTCTTC. This translates into CASNPGTRANNEQFF. The chain has TRBV27 and TRBJ2-1; perhaps TRBD1 as D (6 bases). Germline V gives CDR1 MNHEY, CDR2 SMNVEV (reference sequence). Between the trimmed V and J ends, which lost 7 bases and 5 bases, there was a span of 18 bases. The CDR3 extends over 15 amino acids.

This chain connects TRBV7-9 to TRBJ2-3; D uncertain. Germline CDR1 and CDR2: SEHNR and FQNEAQ (reference sequence). V lost 4 bases and J 2 bases, leaving 16 bases between the germline ends. The CDR3 has 16 residues. DNA for the CDR3: TGTGCCAGCAGCTCCGTCGTGAGGATCTCCACAGATACGCAGTATTTT. Its translation is CASSSVVRISTDTQYF.

The V gene is TRBV11-3, the J gene TRBJ1-1; D is ambiguous. V dropped 4 bases and J dropped 1 base, with 7 bases sitting between them. From germline, CDR1 is SGHNT and CDR2 YENEEA. This CDR3 region has 13 residues. The CDR3 region has the DNA TGTGCCAGCAGCTCCTCTCCGAACACTGAAGCTTTCTTT. Its protein is CASSSSPNTEAFF.

The chain has TRBV5-1 and TRBJ2-7; a possible D gene is TRBD1 (7 bases). With 6 bases removed from V and 9 bases from J, the gap between germline ends came to 28 bases. The CDR3 runs to 16 residues. Germline V gene lookup returns CDR1 SGHRS and CDR2 YFSETQ. DNA of the CDR3: TGCGCCAGCACTAGCGTCGACCGGGACAGCGAATCCGGGCAGTACTTC. This translates into CASTSVDRDSESGQYF.